Reported below is one T cell receptor beta chain. Antigen specificity is unknown. The sample originates from a study of PD-1 blockade in classical Hodgkin lymphoma. Whole-study findings and limits: Complete responders entered with baseline diversity on par with newly diagnosed patients, the results showed. A significant rise in TCR diversity was seen by C4D1 for CD4+ cells but not for CD8+ cells. As was reported, newly diagnosed patients showed lower baseline TCR diversity than healthy donors did.

CDR1 and CDR2 (germline): SGHTA, FQGNSA. This CDR3 region has 14 residues. Deletions cut 2 bases from V and 0 bases from J, with 6 bases between. Noted time point: cycle 4 day 1 (C4D1), after 5 to 7 weeks of nivolumab. Relapses following autologous stem cell transplantation were seen in all patients, with brentuximab vedotin exposure varying. Patients showed best responses of complete response, partial response or progressive disease. Profiling relied on immunoSEQ multiplex PCR, and the TCRdb table lists in-frame clones only, not all of them. Seen here are about 93,000 clones, roughly 78% observed once, and the top ten hold roughly 9.4%.

The chain employs TRBV7-2 and TRBJ2-3; D unclear. Source: peripheral blood mononuclear cells (PBMCs), taken before the fourth cycle of nivolumab. The clonotype originates from a human donor with classical Hodgkin lymphoma. The CDR3 sequence is CASSLPVSTDTQYF. DNA of the CDR3: TGTGCCAGCAGCTTACCGGTTAGCACAGATACGCAGTATTTT.